This T cell receptor beta chain was recorded in a study of graft-versus-host responses after intestinal transplantation. Study background: Recipients received multivisceral, liver-intestinal, or isolated intestinal transplants. The whole recipient group had anti-thymocyte globulin induction followed by tacrolimus and steroids for two to four years.

There are a few counts of this clone. No antigen is known for it. The ends lost 5 bases at V and 7 bases at J; junction bases unmatched: 4. The CDR3 covers 13 residues. Germline V CDR1 and CDR2: SGHRS, YFSETQ. Study-level results: Peak levels of circulating GvH clones tracked with early post-transplant HvG declines. When patients had graft-donor T cell macrochimerism, their allografts held high graft-versus-host to host-versus-graft clonal ratios.

Profiling relied on immunoSEQ multiplex PCR, and the TCRdb table lists in-frame clones only, not all of them. This table holds tens of thousands of clones, under 95% found once. This rearrangement joins TRBV5-1 to TRBJ1-2; 11 bases line up with TRBD1. The sample consisted of PBMCs, taken approximately four months after intestinal transplantation. The sequence derives from a human patient who received an intestinal transplant, so some T cells may come from the graft donor. The CDR3 nucleotides read TGCGCCAGCAGAGTAGGGACAGGGGGTGGCTACACCTTC. Translation: CASRVGTGGGYTF.